The present TCR beta chain was sequenced within a study of blood T cell repertoires in COVID-19. Per the study methods: Reference gene primers were amplified, and this amplification served to estimate nucleated cell counts. The data were produced by immunoSEQ multiplex PCR, yet TCRdb's version contains in-frame clones alone and is incomplete. V, J and clone size are taken as reported in that table, and D and trimming were inferred from the DNA itself. This table holds fewer than 40,000 clones, nearly 90% found once. Looked up from germline, CDR1 is LGHDT and CDR2 is YNNKEL (reference sequence). The V segment lost 6 bases and the J segment 4 bases; nucleotides outside the gene matches: 19. CDR3 size: 19 residues.

The clonotype comes from a man aged 70 or older with active COVID-19. The specimen sequenced was peripheral blood. V is TRBV3-1 (or the pseudogene TRBV3-2) and J is TRBJ2-2, with 8 bases identical to TRBD1. The CDR3 protein is CASSPLPGQVPTSTGELFF. Here the CDR3 DNA reads TGTGCCAGCAGTCCCCTCCCGGGACAGGTCCCTACGAGCACCGGGGAGCTGTTTTTT.